The clone carrying this TCR beta chain was counted many times. Its specificity is not known. Germline V CDR1 and CDR2: SNHLY, FYNNEI. There are 13 residues in the CDR3. V shed 3 bases and J shed 5 bases, with 11 bases lying between them. These data belong to a study of regulatory T cells in long-lasting Graves disease. Study overall: Antithyroid drug exposure in newly diagnosed Graves' patients had lasted under 3 months.

General study findings and limits: Newly diagnosed patients had higher TCR diversity than persistent Graves' patients did.

Time point: newly diagnosed GD, antithyroid drugs for less than 3 months. Generation of the TCR library employed RNA extracted from PBMCs. Tubes containing EDTA received 7 to 10 milliliters of drawn peripheral blood. Investigators prepared the TCR beta libraries by applying iRepertoire HTBI primers and Arm-PCR of CDR3 regions. TCRdb reanalysed the multiplex PCR reads using MiXCR and keeps one entry per CDR3 protein. This table holds 550,000 to 650,000 distinct CDR3 sequences, roughly a sixth found once. The same data also went into a second study, on T cells in Graves' hyperthyroidism and ophthalmopathy. That paper adds: On the basis of clinical symptoms, serum thyroxine and TRAb, thyroid ultrasound and orbital computed tomography, diagnoses were made.

The V gene is TRBV2, the J gene TRBJ2-7; no clear D gene. The sequenced sample was peripheral blood mononuclear cells (PBMCs), obtained at new diagnosis, from a patient treated with antithyroid drugs. This TCR derives from a man younger than 30 with Graves disease. The CDR3, as DNA: TGTGCCAGCAGTGAGGGCTTTTGGCACGAGCAGTACTTC. Translation gives CASSEGFWHEQYF.